This paragraph covers one T cell receptor (beta chain) sequence. The antigen is unknown. Germline V gene sequence: CDR1 MDHEN, CDR2 SYDVKM. Trimming stripped 9 bases from V and 6 bases from J, with 24 bases between. The CDR3 has 16 amino acids. TCRdb analysed the RACE reads with MiXCR anew, one entry per CDR3 protein. Altogether more than 250,000 distinct CDR3 sequences are present, more than 6.5% being singletons, with the ten largest covering approximately 2.2%. The entry originates in a study of human T cells and chemical hapten exposure. Study-level results: Clustering by CDR3 similarity yielded significantly more large clusters from expanded TCRs than controls.

Time point specified: pre-sensitization, week 0. Treatment denoted: therapeutic diphenylcyclopropenone sensitization with weekly scalp DPC. The sample in question was whole blood, obtained in connection with sensitization to the hapten diphenylcyclopropenone (DPC). The chain joins TRBV28 to TRBJ1-5; D is ambiguous. The sequence was collected from a woman aged 35 to 49 with alopecia areata. Some clones in this sample may be carry-over from other donors' samples. DNA for the CDR3: TGTGCCAGTTTTTCCCCGGGTGACGGGGTTACTCAGCCCCAGCATTTT. It codes for CASFSPGDGVTQPQHF.